The 16 T cell receptor beta chains in this list originate from one sample, sequenced in a study of Ad26.COV2.S vaccination and SARS-CoV-2 variants. The treatment was: roughly 20 received Ad26.COV2.S at low or high dose, single or two shots; 5 received placebo; per-sample allocation not given. Sample collection was performed on day 63 after the first vaccine or placebo injection. Repertoires were generated with immunoSEQ multiplex PCR, while TCRdb's copy carries only in-frame clones and drops some. This table holds just under 250,000 clones, roughly 88% found once. Material: peripheral blood, obtained in a trial of Ad26.COV2.S vaccine versus placebo. All receptors derive from a person aged 18-65 years who received the Ad26.COV2.S COVID-19 vaccine or a placebo.

The chain employs TRBV15 and TRBJ1-1, with D unclear. The CDR3 loop spans 14 amino acids. Germline CDR1 is LNHNV and CDR2 is YYDKDF (reference sequence). Trimming cost V 4 bases and J 5 bases, with 14 bases left between them. CDR3 region: CATSTRRMGTEAFF. CDR3 nucleotides: TGTGCCACCAGCACCCGACGGATGGGGACTGAAGCTTTCTTT.

The genes are TRBV9 and TRBJ2-1; TRBD2 agrees at 8 bases. CDR1 is SGDLS, CDR2 YYNGEE, per germline. The CDR3 consists of 14 residues. Trimming cost V 1 base and J 6 bases; bases outside gene matches: 3. The CDR3 nucleotides read TGTGCCAGCAGCGTAAGCGGGGGAGTCAATGAGCAGTTCTTC. This encodes CASSVSGGVNEQFF.

The V call is TRBV30, the J call TRBJ1-3; 7 bases are a match to TRBD1. Per germline, CDR1 GTSNPN and CDR2 SVGIG (reference sequence). The CDR3 is 15 residues long. Unmatched junction bases numbered 5, after V lost 0 bases and J lost 3 bases. CDR3 in DNA: TGTGCCTGGAGTGTAGACAGGGTCTATGGAAACACCATATATTTT. As protein: CAWSVDRVYGNTIYF.

The J gene is TRBJ1-2, the V gene TRBV5-1; the D gene is possibly TRBD1 (5 bases). Germline V lookup: CDR1 SGHRS, CDR2 YFSETQ. The CDR3 covers 15 residues. V lost 0 bases to trimming and J lost 4 bases, with 13 bases between them. CDR3 sequence reads: CASSLAGGVGYGYTF. The CDR3 nucleotides read TGCGCCAGCAGCTTGGCCGGAGGGGTAGGCTATGGCTACACCTTC.

The chain joins TRBV2 to TRBJ2-5; tentatively, D is TRBD1 or TRBD2 (5 bases each). V was trimmed by 4 bases and J by 5 bases, leaving 14 bases between them. The CDR3 extends over 14 amino acids. Per germline, CDR1 SNHLY and CDR2 FYNNEI. CDR3 sequence: CASSVDTGDETQYF. CDR3 coding DNA: TGTGCCAGCAGTGTTGACACTGGGGACGAGACCCAGTACTTC. Drawing the rest from reference TRBV2 and TRBJ2-5, the complete variable domain is EPEVTQTPSHQVTQMGQEVILRCVPISNHLYFYWYRQILGQKVEFLVSFYNNEISEKSEIFDDQFSVERPDGSNFTLKIRSTKLEDSAMYFCASSVDTGDETQYFGPGTRLLVL.

This clone has more than one count but fewer than ten. This chain connects TRBV9 to TRBJ1-1, with unresolved D. CDR3 size: 14 residues. Germline V gene lookup returns CDR1 SGDLS and CDR2 YYNGEE. Trimming cost V 4 bases and J 4 bases, with 14 bases left between them. For the CDR3, the DNA is TGTGCCAGCAGCCCTTCGACACGATTCACTGAAGCTTTCTTT. Encoded protein: CASSPSTRFTEAFF. Looking up the rest from reference TRBV9 and TRBJ1-1 gives the full variable domain: DSGVTQTPKHLITATGQRVTLRCSPRSGDLSVYWYQQSLDQGLQFLIQYYNGEERAKGNILERFSAQQFPDLHSELNLSSLELGDSALYFCASSPSTRFTEAFFGQGTRLTVV.

The CDR3 loop is CASSSGAGGDPGQFF. The DNA for the CDR3 is TGCGCCAGCAGCAGTGGGGCGGGAGGTGACCCGGGGCAGTTCTTC. V and J are TRBV5-1 and TRBJ2-1; 8 bases fit TRBD2. J was trimmed by 12 bases and V by 4 bases; bases with no gene match: 15. This CDR3 is built from 15 residues. Germline V lookup: CDR1 SGHRS, CDR2 YFSETQ.

The chain employs TRBV10-3 and TRBJ1-2; D is possibly TRBD1 (5 bases). The V end lost 7 bases, the J end lost 5 bases, and 14 bases lay between the germline ends. There are 13 residues in the CDR3. In germline, CDR1 is ENHRY, CDR2 SYGVKD. The CDR3 region is CAITGTVGYGYTF. The DNA for the CDR3 is TGTGCCATCACTGGGACGGTTGGATATGGCTACACCTTC.

This clone was seen just once. V and J are TRBV28 and TRBJ1-2; possibly TRBD1 for D (6 bases). Trimming removed 5 bases at V and 6 bases at J, with 16 bases between. The CDR3 is 14 amino acids. The V gene's germline CDR1 is MDHEN and CDR2 SYDVKM. CDR3 residues: CASSPPPRGHGYTF. CDR3 coding DNA: TGTGCCAGCAGTCCCCCCCCCAGGGGTCATGGCTACACCTTC.

This clone has more than one count but fewer than ten. This chain joins TRBV7-2 and TRBJ2-4; 8 nucleotides line up with TRBD2. This CDR3 is built from 16 residues. Germline V CDR1 and CDR2: SGHTA, FQGNSA. With V trimmed by 4 bases and J by 2 bases, 7 bases remained unmatched. CDR3 sequence (DNA): TGTGCCAGCAGCTCCATCCAGCGGGGGCCCAAAAACATTCAGTACTTC. The encoded protein is CASSSIQRGPKNIQYF.

The CDR3 loop is CASSQDPRGGLLEEQFF. The CDR3 DNA is TGCGCCAGCAGCCAAGATCCACGGGGGGGCCTTCTAGAGGAGCAGTTCTTC. This chain joins TRBV4-3 and TRBJ2-1, with TRBD2 identical over 8 bases. V shed 0 bases, J shed 10 bases, and the junction held 14 bases outside the gene matches. Germline V gene data show CDR1 as LGHNA and CDR2 as YSLEER. The CDR3 length is 17 residues.

The chain employs TRBV7-3 and TRBJ2-5; D is unclear. V lost 4 bases to trimming and J lost 4 bases, with 4 bases between them. Germline-derived CDR1 and CDR2 are SGHTA and FQGTGA. The CDR3 is made up of 11 amino acids. The CDR3 bases are TGTGCCAGCAGCTCTAGAGAGACCCAGTACTTC. As protein: CASSSRETQYF.

This clone has only one observation. CDR3 in amino acids: CSVGGQGITEAFF. DNA of the CDR3: TGCAGCGTTGGAGGACAGGGGATCACTGAAGCTTTCTTT. The chain joins TRBV29-1 to TRBJ1-1; 9 positions match TRBD1. Germline CDR1 reads SQVTM; CDR2 reads ANQGSEA. The CDR3 length is 13 residues. J lost 4 bases, V lost 4 bases, and 4 bases had no gene match.

The J gene is TRBJ1-3, the V gene TRBV24-1; D unclear. Germline values: CDR1 KGHDR, CDR2 SFDVKD. V shed 4 bases and J shed 2 bases, with 2 bases lying between them. The CDR3 loop spans 12 amino acids. The CDR3 DNA reads as TGTGCCACCAGTGACCCTGGAAACACCATATATTTT. Protein sequence: CATSDPGNTIYF.

This clone appeared once. The chain is built from TRBV6-5 and TRBJ1-5; TRBD1 aligns across 7 bases. The germline V gene encodes CDR1 MNHEY and CDR2 SVGAGI. The CDR3 sequence is 15 residues long. V shed 6 bases and J 1 base; nucleotides not matched to a gene: 6. The CDR3 coding sequence is TGTGCCAGCAGCTCGACAGGGAGCAGCAATCAGCCCCAGCATTTT. Translation gives CASSSTGSSNQPQHF.

The chain recombines TRBV7-9 with TRBJ2-1; the D call may be TRBD1 or TRBD2 (5 bases each). The germline V and J ends were trimmed by 1 base and 7 bases, with 11 bases remaining between them. The CDR3 has 14 residues. Germline CDR1 is SEHNR and CDR2 is FQNEAQ (reference sequence). The CDR3 loop is CASSLDPGTNEQFF. As DNA, the CDR3 is TGTGCCAGCAGCTTAGATCCGGGGACGAATGAGCAGTTCTTC.